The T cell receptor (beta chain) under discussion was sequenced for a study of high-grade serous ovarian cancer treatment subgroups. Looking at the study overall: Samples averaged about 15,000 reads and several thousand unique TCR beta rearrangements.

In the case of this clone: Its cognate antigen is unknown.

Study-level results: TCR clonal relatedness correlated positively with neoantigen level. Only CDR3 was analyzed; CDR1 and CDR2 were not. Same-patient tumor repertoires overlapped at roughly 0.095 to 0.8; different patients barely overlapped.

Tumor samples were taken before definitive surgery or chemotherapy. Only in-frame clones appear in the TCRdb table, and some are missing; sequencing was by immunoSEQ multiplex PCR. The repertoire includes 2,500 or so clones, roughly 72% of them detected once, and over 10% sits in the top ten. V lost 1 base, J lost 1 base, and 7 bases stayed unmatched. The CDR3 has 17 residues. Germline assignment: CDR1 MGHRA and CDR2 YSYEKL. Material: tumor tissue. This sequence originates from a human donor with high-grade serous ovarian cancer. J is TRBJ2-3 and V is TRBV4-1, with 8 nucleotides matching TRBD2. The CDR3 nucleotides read TGCGCCAGCAGCCAAGGAGGGGCGGGAGGCGGCACAGATACGCAGTATTTT. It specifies CASSQGGAGGGTDTQYF.